A selection of T cell receptor beta chains follows, all from one sample in a study of cytomegalovirus exposure and HLA in healthy donors. TCRdb's copy holds only in-frame clones and misses some; the assay was immunoSEQ multiplex PCR. The sample has about 43,000 clones; about 93% are singletons. The sample taken for sequencing was PBMCs. These receptor sequences come from a man between 18 and 29 years old in good health and CMV-seronegative. CDR3s leave out the opening cysteine and the closing phenylalanine or tryptophan. Fields, in order: V gene, D gene, J gene, CDR3 protein. A D gene is named only where the DNA matches it firmly.

V gene: TRBV6-5; D gene: TRBD2; J gene: TRBJ2-3; CDR3 protein: ASSLTSGYTDTQY
V gene: TRBV5-1; D gene: -; J gene: TRBJ2-7; CDR3 protein: ASGAPPSYEQY
V gene: TRBV11-3; D gene: -; J gene: TRBJ1-1; CDR3 protein: ASSLEGGTEAF
V gene: TRBV5-1; D gene: TRBD2; J gene: TRBJ2-3; CDR3 protein: ASSLALAGFTDTQY
V gene: TRBV10-3; D gene: TRBD1; J gene: TRBJ1-6; CDR3 protein: AISPDRGNSPLH
V gene: TRBV19; D gene: TRBD2; J gene: TRBJ2-7; CDR3 protein: ASSRTSGGALAYEQY
V gene: TRBV21-1; D gene: -; J gene: TRBJ1-1; CDR3 protein: ASSQVEAF
V gene: TRBV5-1; D gene: TRBD2; J gene: TRBJ2-5; CDR3 protein: ASRYGTITQETQY
V gene: TRBV11-2; D gene: -; J gene: TRBJ2-7; CDR3 protein: ASSLARLEQY
V gene: TRBV10-3; D gene: -; J gene: TRBJ1-1; CDR3 protein: AVSLKSQGPLTEAF
V gene: TRBV29-1; D gene: TRBD2; J gene: TRBJ2-7; CDR3 protein: SVGGGWEGLYEQY
V gene: TRBV4-1; D gene: -; J gene: TRBJ2-1; CDR3 protein: ASSQGGEQF
V gene: TRBV15; D gene: -; J gene: TRBJ2-3; CDR3 protein: ATSTNRDSTDTQY
V gene: TRBV12-5; D gene: TRBD1; J gene: TRBJ2-5; CDR3 protein: ASGTDRGLQETQY
V gene: TRBV9; D gene: -; J gene: TRBJ2-7; CDR3 protein: ASSLGEGQGGYEQY
V gene: TRBV19; D gene: -; J gene: TRBJ1-6; CDR3 protein: ASSPPGQYNSPLH
V gene: TRBV2; D gene: -; J gene: TRBJ2-7; CDR3 protein: ASRRPRGHEQY
V gene: TRBV15; D gene: TRBD2; J gene: TRBJ2-4; CDR3 protein: ATSDGRVAKNIQY